Given below is one T cell receptor (beta chain) in context. This sample stems from a study of T cells in Graves' hyperthyroidism and ophthalmopathy. The TCR beta CDR3 regions underwent amplification using RNA transcripts as the source. During a first-round RT-PCR of the TCR CDR3, the HTBI primer set was used. One entry per CDR3 protein, called by TCRdb with MiXCR from the multiplex PCR reads. The table has a few hundred thousand distinct CDR3 sequences, approximately 14% seen once. Trimming removed 5 bases from V and 2 bases from J; junction bases left unmatched: 5. CDR3 length: 14 amino acids. The germline V gene encodes CDR1 SGHTA and CDR2 FQGTGA.

Sequencing used blood. The sequence derives from a woman aged 18-29 years with Graves' hyperthyroidism. The genes are TRBV7-3 and TRBJ2-7; 8 bases align to TRBD1. CDR3 sequence: CASSAQGGAYEQYF. The CDR3 DNA sequence: TGTGCCAGCAGCGCACAGGGGGGTGCCTACGAGCAGTACTTC.